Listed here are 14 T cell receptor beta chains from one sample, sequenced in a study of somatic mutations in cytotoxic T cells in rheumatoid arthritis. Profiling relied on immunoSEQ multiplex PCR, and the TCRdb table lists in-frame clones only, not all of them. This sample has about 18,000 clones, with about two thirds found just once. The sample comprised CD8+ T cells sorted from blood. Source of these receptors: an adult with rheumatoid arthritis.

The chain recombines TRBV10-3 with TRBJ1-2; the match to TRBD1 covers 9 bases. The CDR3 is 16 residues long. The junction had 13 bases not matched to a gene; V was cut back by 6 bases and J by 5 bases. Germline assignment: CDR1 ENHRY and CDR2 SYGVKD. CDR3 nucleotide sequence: TGTGCCATCAGGACCTTGGGACAGGGTGTTGTTTATGGCTACACCTTC. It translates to CAIRTLGQGVVYGYTF.

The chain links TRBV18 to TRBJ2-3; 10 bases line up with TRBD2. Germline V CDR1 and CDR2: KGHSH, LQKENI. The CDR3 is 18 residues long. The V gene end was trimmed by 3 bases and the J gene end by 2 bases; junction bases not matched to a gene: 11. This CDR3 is CASSPLAGGAPATDTQYF. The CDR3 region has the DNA TGTGCCAGCTCACCGTTAGCGGGGGGCGCCCCCGCCACAGATACGCAGTATTTT.

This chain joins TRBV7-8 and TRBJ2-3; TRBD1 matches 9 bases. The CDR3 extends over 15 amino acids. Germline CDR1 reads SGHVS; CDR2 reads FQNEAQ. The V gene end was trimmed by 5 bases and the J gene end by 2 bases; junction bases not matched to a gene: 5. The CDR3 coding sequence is TGTGCCAGCAGCCGAGACAGGGGGGCCACAGATACGCAGTATTTT. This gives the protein CASSRDRGATDTQYF.

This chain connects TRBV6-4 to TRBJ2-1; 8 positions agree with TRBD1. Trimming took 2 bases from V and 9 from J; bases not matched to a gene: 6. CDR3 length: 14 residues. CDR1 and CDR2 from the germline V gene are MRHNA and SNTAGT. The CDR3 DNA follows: TGTGCCAGCAGTGACGGAGACAGGGGAGGTGAGCAGTTCTTC. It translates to CASSDGDRGGEQFF.

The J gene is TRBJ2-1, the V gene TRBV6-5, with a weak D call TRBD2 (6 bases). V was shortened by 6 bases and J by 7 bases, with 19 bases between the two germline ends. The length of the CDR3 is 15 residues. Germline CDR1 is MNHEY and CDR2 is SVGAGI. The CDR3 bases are TGTGCCAGCAGCACCGGGGCCTCCCGGGGGAATGAGCAGTTCTTC. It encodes CASSTGASRGNEQFF.

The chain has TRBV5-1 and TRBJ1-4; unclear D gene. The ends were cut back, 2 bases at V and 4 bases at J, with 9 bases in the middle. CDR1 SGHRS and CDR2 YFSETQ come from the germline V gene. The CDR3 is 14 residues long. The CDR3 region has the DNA TGCGCCAGCAGCTTCCTAAGTCTTAATGAAAAACTGTTTTTT. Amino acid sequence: CASSFLSLNEKLFF.

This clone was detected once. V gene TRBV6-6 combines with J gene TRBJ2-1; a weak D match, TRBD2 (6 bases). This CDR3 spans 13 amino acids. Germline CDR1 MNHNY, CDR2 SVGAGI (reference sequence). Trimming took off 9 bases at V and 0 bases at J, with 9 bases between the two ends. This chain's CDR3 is CASAGSSYNEQFF. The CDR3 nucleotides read TGTGCCAGTGCGGGGAGCTCCTACAATGAGCAGTTCTTC.

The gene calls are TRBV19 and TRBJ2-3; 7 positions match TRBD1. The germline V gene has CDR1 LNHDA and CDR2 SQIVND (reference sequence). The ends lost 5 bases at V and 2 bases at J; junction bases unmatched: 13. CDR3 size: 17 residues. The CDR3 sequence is CASSLNPDRAYTDTQYF. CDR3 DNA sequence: TGTGCCAGTAGTCTTAACCCCGACAGGGCCTACACAGATACGCAGTATTTT.

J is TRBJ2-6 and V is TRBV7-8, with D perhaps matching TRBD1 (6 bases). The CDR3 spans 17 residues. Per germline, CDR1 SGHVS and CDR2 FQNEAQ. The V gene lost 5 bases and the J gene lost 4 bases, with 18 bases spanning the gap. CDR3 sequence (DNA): TGTGCCAGCAGCCCCCGCAACACAGGGAGCGGGGCCAACGTCCTGACTTTC. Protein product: CASSPRNTGSGANVLTF.

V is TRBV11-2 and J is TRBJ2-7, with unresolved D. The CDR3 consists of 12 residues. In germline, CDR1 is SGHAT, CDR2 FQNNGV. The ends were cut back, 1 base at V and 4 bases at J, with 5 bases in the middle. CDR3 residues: CASSLATYEQYF. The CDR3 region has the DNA TGTGCCAGCAGCTTAGCCACTTACGAGCAGTACTTC. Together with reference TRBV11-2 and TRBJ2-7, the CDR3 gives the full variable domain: EAGVAQSPRYKIIEKRQSVAFWCNPISGHATLYWYQQILGQGPKLLIQFQNNGVVDDSQLPKDRFSAERLKGVDSTLKIQPAKLEDSAVYLCASSLATYEQYFGPGTRLTVT.

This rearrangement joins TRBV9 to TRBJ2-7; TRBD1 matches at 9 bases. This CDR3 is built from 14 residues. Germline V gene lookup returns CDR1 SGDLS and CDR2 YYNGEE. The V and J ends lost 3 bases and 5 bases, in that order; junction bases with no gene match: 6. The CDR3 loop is CASSARDRDNEQYF. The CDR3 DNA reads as TGTGCCAGCAGCGCCCGGGACAGGGACAACGAGCAGTACTTC.

In DNA, the CDR3 is TGTGCCAGCAGCTTTCGGAGGGACCCCCAGACCCAGTACTTC. This sequence encodes CASSFRRDPQTQYF. The chain joins TRBV7-9 to TRBJ2-5, with a weak D call TRBD2 (6 bases). The V and J ends lost 3 bases and 6 bases respectively, with 14 bases between them. In germline, CDR1 is SEHNR, CDR2 FQNEAQ (reference sequence). The CDR3 extends over 14 amino acids.

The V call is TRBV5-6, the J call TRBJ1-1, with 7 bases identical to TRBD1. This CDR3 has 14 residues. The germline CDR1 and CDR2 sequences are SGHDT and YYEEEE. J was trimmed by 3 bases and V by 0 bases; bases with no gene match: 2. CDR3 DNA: TGTGCCAGCAGCTTGGCAGGGGGAGACACTGAAGCTTTCTTT. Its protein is CASSLAGGDTEAFF.

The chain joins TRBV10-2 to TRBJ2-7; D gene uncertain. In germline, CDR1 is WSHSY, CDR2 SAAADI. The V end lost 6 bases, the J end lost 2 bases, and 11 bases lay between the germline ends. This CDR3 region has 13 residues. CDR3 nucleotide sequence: TGCGCCAGCAGACCTACTGATACCTACGAGCAGTACTTC. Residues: CASRPTDTYEQYF.